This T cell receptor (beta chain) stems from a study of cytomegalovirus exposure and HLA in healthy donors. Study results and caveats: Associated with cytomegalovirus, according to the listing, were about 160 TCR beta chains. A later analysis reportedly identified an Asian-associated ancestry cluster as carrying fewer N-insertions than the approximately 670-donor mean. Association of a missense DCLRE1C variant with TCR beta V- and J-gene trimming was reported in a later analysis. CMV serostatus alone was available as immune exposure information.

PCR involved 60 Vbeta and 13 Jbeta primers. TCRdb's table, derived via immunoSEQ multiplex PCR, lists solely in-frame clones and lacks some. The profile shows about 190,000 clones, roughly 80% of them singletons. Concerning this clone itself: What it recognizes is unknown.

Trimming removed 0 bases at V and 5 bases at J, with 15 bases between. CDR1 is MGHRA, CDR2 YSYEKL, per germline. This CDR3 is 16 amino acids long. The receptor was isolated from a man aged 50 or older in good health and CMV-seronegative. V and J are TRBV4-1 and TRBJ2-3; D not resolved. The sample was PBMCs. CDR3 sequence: CASSQDSGRVQDTQYF. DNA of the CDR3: TGCGCCAGCAGCCAAGATTCTGGCCGGGTCCAAGATACGCAGTATTTT.